This T cell receptor beta chain came from a study of blood T cells in healthy people across ages. Then a second PCR, running roughly 7 to 11 cycles, was carried out with a sample-barcoded 5' primer and a J-beta primer mix. TCRdb ran MiXCR on the 5' RACE reads and lists one entry per CDR3 protein. The table records 1.5 million to 2 million distinct CDR3 sequences, 49% of them present only once. Those donating, healthy Caucasian individuals from Russia, were aged roughly 6 to 95. CDR3 size: 13 residues. Germline V gene lookup returns CDR1 MNHNY and CDR2 SVGAGI (reference sequence). V was clipped by 7 bases and J by 1 base; unmatched bases: 4.

The sequencing input was blood. The rearrangement uses TRBV6-6 and TRBJ2-7; 7 bases are a match to TRBD1. This sequence originates from a woman between 40 and 50 years old in good health. In DNA form, the CDR3 reads TGTGCCAGCAAGGGGGCAGTTTCCTACGAGCAGTACTTC. Translating gives CASKGAVSYEQYF.